This TCR beta chain was sequenced during a study of blood T cells in healthy people across ages. Concerning this clonotype: Its cognate antigen is unknown.

Study-wide findings and caveats: Naive and antigen-experienced cells were not separated, limiting conclusive comparison. A strong correlation was seen between TCR beta diversity and naive T cell percentage.

Sample-barcoded 5' priming and a J-beta primer mix drove a second PCR of roughly 7 to 11 cycles. CDR3-containing paired-end reads numbering at least 2.5 million came from each sample. TCRdb itself ran the 5' RACE reads through MiXCR, one entry per CDR3 protein. This sample has nearly 800,000 distinct CDR3 sequences; roughly 50% occur once, and the top ten carry about a quarter. This CDR3 comprises 14 residues. The germline gives CDR1 ENHRY, CDR2 SYGVKD. V was clipped by 6 bases and J by 4 bases, with 13 bases between them. Sequences were obtained from blood. This receptor was taken from a man in his forties in good health. The gene calls are TRBV10-3 and TRBJ1-5; D possibly corresponds to TRBD1 (6 bases). In DNA form, the CDR3 reads TGTGCCATCAGCCCCGGACAGCCTAATCAGCCCCAGCATTTT. Its protein product is CAISPGQPNQPQHF.